This entry describes one T cell receptor beta chain. Its target is unknown. Single viable CD3+CD4+CD8-CD45RO+ cells were sorted as the memory CD4+ T cells. Serum IgG to CMV pp150, pp28, p38 and p52 defined serostatus. Total CD4+ T cells were enriched by CD4 positive selection. Libraries were prepared by immunoSEQ multiplex PCR; TCRdb keeps only in-frame clonotypes and omits some of them. The profile shows around 76,000 clones, just under 80% of them singletons. This specimen belongs to a study of memory CD4+ T cells and cytomegalovirus serostatus. Study outcomes and limitations: The CMV-associated TCR signature appears largely within the CD4+ memory repertoire. Each of approximately 61 CMV-associated TCRbeta sequences occurred in one to five individuals.

CDR1 SGHDN and CDR2 FVKESK come from the germline V gene. The V gene lost 2 bases and the J gene lost 8 bases, with 12 bases spanning the gap. The CDR3 totals 13 residues. The TCR sequence derives from an adult in good health and CMV-seropositive. The chain couples TRBV14 to TRBJ1-1; unclear D gene. Material for sequencing was memory CD4+ T cells from blood. The CDR3 reads CASSQNGGREAFF. The CDR3 nucleotides are TGTGCCAGCAGCCAAAATGGAGGTAGAGAAGCTTTCTTT.